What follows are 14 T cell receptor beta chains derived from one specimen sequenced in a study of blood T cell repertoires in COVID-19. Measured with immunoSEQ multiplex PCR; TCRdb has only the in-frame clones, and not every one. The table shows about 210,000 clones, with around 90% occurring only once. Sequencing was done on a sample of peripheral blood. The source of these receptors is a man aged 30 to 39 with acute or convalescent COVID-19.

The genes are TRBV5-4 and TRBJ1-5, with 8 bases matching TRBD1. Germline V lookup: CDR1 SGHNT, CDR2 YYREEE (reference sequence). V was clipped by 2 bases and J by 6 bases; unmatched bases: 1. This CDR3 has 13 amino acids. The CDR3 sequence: CASSFDRGQPQHF. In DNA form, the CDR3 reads TGTGCCAGCAGCTTCGACAGGGGTCAGCCCCAGCATTTT.

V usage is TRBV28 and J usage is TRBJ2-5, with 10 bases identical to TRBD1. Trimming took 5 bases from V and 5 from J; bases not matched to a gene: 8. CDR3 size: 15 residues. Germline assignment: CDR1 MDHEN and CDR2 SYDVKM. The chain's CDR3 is CASSQTGTGVETQYF. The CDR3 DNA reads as TGTGCCAGCAGTCAGACCGGGACAGGGGTGGAGACCCAGTACTTC.

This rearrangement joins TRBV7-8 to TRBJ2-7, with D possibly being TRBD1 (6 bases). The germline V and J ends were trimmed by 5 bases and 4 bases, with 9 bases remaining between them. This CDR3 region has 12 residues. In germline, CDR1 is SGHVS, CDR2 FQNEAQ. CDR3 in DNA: TGTGCCAGCAGCCAAGGGGGTTACGAGCAGTACTTC. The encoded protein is CASSQGGYEQYF. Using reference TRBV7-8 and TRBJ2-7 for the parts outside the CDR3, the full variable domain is GAGVSQSPRYKVAKRGQDVALRCDPISGHVSLFWYQQALGQGPEFLTYFQNEAQLDKSGLPSDRFFAERPEGSVSTLKIQRTQQEDSAVYLCASSQGGYEQYFGPGTRLTVT.

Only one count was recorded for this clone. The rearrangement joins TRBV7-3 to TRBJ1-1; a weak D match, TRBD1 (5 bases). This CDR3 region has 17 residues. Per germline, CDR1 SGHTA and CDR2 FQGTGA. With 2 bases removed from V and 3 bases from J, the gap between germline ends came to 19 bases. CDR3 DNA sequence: TGTGCCAGCAGCTTACCCGAGTTGGCAGGGTTCTACACTGAAGCTTTCTTT. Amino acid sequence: CASSLPELAGFYTEAFF. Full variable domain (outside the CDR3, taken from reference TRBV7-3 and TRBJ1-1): GAGVSQTPSNKVTEKGKYVELRCDPISGHTALYWYRQSLGQGPEFLIYFQGTGAADDSGLPNDRFFAVRPEGSVSTLKIQRTERGDSAVYLCASSLPELAGFYTEAFFGQGTRLTVV.

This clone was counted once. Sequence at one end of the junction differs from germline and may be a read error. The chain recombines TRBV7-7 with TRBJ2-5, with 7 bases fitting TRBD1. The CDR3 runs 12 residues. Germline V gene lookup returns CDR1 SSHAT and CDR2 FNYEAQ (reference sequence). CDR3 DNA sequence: TGTGCTAGCAGCTCGGGACAGGAGACCCAGTACTTC. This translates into CASSSGQETQYF.

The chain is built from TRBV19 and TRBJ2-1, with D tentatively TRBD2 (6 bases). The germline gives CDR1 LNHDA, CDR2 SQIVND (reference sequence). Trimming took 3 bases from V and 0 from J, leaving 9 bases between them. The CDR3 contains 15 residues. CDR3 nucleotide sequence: TGTGCCAGTAGTATTATAGCGGCCTCCTACAATGAGCAGTTCTTC. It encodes CASSIIAASYNEQFF.

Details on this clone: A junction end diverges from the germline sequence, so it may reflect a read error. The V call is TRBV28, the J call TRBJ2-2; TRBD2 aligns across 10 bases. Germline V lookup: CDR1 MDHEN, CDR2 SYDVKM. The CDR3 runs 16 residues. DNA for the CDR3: TGTACCAGCAGTGGTAGCGGGGGGTTATTCACCGGGGAGCTGTTTTTT. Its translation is CTSSGSGGLFTGELFF.

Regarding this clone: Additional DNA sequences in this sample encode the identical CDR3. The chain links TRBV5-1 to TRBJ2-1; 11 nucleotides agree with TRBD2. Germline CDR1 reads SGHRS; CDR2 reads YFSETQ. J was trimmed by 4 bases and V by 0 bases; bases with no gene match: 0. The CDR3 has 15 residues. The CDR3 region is CASSLGLAGYNEQFF. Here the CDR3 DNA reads TGCGCCAGCAGCTTGGGACTAGCGGGGTACAATGAGCAGTTCTTC.

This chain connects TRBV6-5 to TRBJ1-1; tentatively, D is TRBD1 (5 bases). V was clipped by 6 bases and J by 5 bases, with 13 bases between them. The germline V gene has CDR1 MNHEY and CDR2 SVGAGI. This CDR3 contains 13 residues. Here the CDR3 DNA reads TGTGCCAGCAGCGGACGGGGGTGGACTGAAGCTTTCTTT. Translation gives CASSGRGWTEAFF.

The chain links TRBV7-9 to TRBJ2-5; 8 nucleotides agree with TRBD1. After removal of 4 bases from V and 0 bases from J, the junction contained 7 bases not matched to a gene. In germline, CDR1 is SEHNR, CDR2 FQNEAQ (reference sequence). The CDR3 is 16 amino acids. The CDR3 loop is CASSSPPGQDQETQYF. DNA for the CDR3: TGTGCCAGCAGCTCCCCACCGGGACAGGACCAAGAGACCCAGTACTTC. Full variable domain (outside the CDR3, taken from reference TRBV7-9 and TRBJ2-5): DTGVSQNPRHKITKRGQNVTFRCDPISEHNRLYWYRQTLGQGPEFLTYFQNEAQLEKSRLLSDRFSAERPKGSFSTLEIQRTEQGDSAMYLCASSSPPGQDQETQYFGPGTRLLVL.

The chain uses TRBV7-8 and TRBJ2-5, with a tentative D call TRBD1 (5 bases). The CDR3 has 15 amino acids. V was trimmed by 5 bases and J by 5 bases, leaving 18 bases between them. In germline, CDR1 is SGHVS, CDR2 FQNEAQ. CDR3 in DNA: TGTGCCAGCAGCCCCGTCTTTGGGGCTCTTGAGACCCAGTACTTC. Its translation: CASSPVFGALETQYF.

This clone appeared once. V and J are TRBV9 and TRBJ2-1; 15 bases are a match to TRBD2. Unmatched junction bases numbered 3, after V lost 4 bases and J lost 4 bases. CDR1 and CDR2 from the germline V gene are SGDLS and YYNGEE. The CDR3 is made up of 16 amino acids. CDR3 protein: CASSPGTSGRYNEQFF. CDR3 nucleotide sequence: TGTGCCAGCAGCCCCGGGACTAGCGGGAGGTACAATGAGCAGTTCTTC. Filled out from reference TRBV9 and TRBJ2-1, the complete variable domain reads DSGVTQTPKHLITATGQRVTLRCSPRSGDLSVYWYQQSLDQGLQFLIQYYNGEERAKGNILERFSAQQFPDLHSELNLSSLELGDSALYFCASSPGTSGRYNEQFFGPGTRLTVL.

The CDR3 sequence: CAWSGPGRYYGYTF. The CDR3 DNA follows: TGTGCCTGGAGTGGGCCAGGGAGGTACTATGGCTACACCTTC. The chain is built from TRBV30 and TRBJ1-2, with D possibly being TRBD1 (5 bases). Trimming stripped 1 base from V and 3 bases from J, with 12 bases between. Germline CDR1 GTSNPN, CDR2 SVGIG (reference sequence). This CDR3 is built from 14 residues.

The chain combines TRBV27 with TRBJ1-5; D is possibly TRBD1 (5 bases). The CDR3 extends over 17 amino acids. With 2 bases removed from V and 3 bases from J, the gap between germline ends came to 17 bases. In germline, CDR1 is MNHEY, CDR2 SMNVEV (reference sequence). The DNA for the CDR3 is TGTGCCAGCAGTTTAACAGGAGGGGCGGGGAACAATCAGCCCCAGCATTTT. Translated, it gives CASSLTGGAGNNQPQHF.